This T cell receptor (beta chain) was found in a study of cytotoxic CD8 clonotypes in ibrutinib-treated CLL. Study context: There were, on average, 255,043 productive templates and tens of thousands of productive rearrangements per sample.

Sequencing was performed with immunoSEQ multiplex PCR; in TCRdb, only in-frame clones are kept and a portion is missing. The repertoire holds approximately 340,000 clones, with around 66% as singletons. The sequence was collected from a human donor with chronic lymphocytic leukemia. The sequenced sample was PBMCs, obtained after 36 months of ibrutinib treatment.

The CDR3 coding sequence is TGTGCCAGCAGTTTATTGTTTTTGGGAGGGATCACAGATACGCAGTATTTT. This codes for CASSLLFLGGITDTQYF. The chain is built from TRBV28 and TRBJ2-3; 7 bases line up with TRBD2. The CDR3 runs 17 residues. With V trimmed by 1 base and J by 2 bases, 9 bases remained unmatched. The germline CDR1 and CDR2 sequences are MDHEN and SYDVKM.